These T cell receptor beta chains were read from a single sample in a study of blood T cell repertoires in COVID-19. The data were produced by immunoSEQ multiplex PCR, yet TCRdb's version contains in-frame clones alone and is incomplete. The sample holds under 85,000 clones, about 89% seen once. The sequenced sample was peripheral blood. The origin of the receptors is a man aged 70 or older with active or convalescent COVID-19. CDR3s include the opening cysteine and the closing phenylalanine or tryptophan. Each record gives: D gene, J gene, V gene, clone size, CDR3 DNA, CDR3 protein. D genes are given only for firm matches. Rows may omit the clone size; those that give it use once, few, many or a size class.

d_call: TRBD2
j_call: TRBJ2-1
v_call: TRBV5-1
clone_size: -
cdr3_nt: TGCGCCAGCAGCTTGGCTAGCGGGAATGAGCAGTTCTTC
cdr3_aa: CASSLASGNEQFF

d_call: -
j_call: TRBJ1-5
v_call: TRBV6-6
clone_size: -
cdr3_nt: TGTGCCAGCAGTTACAAACAGGGACTAAGTCAGCCCCAGCATTTT
cdr3_aa: CASSYKQGLSQPQHF

d_call: -
j_call: TRBJ2-1
v_call: TRBV4-1
clone_size: -
cdr3_nt: TGCGCCAGCAGCCAAGAGTACAGGGCCAATGAGCAGTTCTTC
cdr3_aa: CASSQEYRANEQFF

d_call: -
j_call: TRBJ1-1
v_call: TRBV6-5
clone_size: -
cdr3_nt: TGTGCCAGCATCCCCCGACTGTTGAACACTGAAGCTTTCTTT
cdr3_aa: CASIPRLLNTEAFF

d_call: -
j_call: TRBJ2-1
v_call: TRBV5-6
clone_size: -
cdr3_nt: TGTGCCAGCAGCTTCGACGGGGCCTACAATGAGCAGTTCTTC
cdr3_aa: CASSFDGAYNEQFF

d_call: TRBD1
j_call: TRBJ1-5
v_call: TRBV19
clone_size: -
cdr3_nt: TGTGCCAGTAGTGTCGACAGGGCTCAGCCCCAGCATTTT
cdr3_aa: CASSVDRAQPQHF

d_call: -
j_call: TRBJ1-2
v_call: TRBV30
clone_size: -
cdr3_nt: TGTGCCTGGAGTCGACAGTCAGATGGCTACACCTTC
cdr3_aa: CAWSRQSDGYTF

d_call: -
j_call: TRBJ2-3
v_call: TRBV27
clone_size: -
cdr3_nt: TGTGCCAGCAGTTTATCGACAGGACTTAATACGCAGTATTTT
cdr3_aa: CASSLSTGLNTQYF

d_call: TRBD2
j_call: TRBJ2-1
v_call: TRBV18
clone_size: -
cdr3_nt: TGTGCCAGCTCACCCCCACTAGCGGGAGGGAGGATGGCTGAGCAGTTCTTC
cdr3_aa: CASSPPLAGGRMAEQFF

d_call: TRBD2
j_call: TRBJ2-7
v_call: TRBV19
clone_size: -
cdr3_nt: TGTGCCAGTGGGGTCGGGACTAGGTCCTACGAGCAGTACTTC
cdr3_aa: CASGVGTRSYEQYF

d_call: -
j_call: TRBJ2-7
v_call: TRBV28
clone_size: few
cdr3_nt: TGTGCCAGCAGTTTATTTAGCGGAGCCTACGAGCAGTACTTC
cdr3_aa: CASSLFSGAYEQYF

d_call: TRBD1
j_call: TRBJ1-6
v_call: TRBV19
clone_size: -
cdr3_nt: TGTGCCAGTAGGCTCGGACAGGGAGGTCATTCACCCCTCCACTTT
cdr3_aa: CASRLGQGGHSPLHF

d_call: -
j_call: TRBJ2-5
v_call: TRBV4-2
clone_size: -
cdr3_nt: TGTGCCAGCAGCCAAGGGTTGCGAGAGACCCAGTACTTC
cdr3_aa: CASSQGLRETQYF

d_call: TRBD2
j_call: TRBJ2-1
v_call: TRBV28
clone_size: -
cdr3_nt: TGTGCCAGCAGTCCAAGACAGACTCGGGGGGAGTTCTTC
cdr3_aa: CASSPRQTRGEFF

d_call: -
j_call: TRBJ1-4
v_call: TRBV18
clone_size: -
cdr3_nt: TGTGCCAGCTCACCTAGACAGGCGCGGGATGAAAAACTGTTTTTT
cdr3_aa: CASSPRQARDEKLFF

d_call: -
j_call: TRBJ2-1
v_call: TRBV13
clone_size: -
cdr3_nt: TGTGCCAGCAGCGCCCGGAGGGCGACTGAGCAGTTCTTC
cdr3_aa: CASSARRATEQFF

d_call: TRBD2
j_call: TRBJ2-1
v_call: TRBV3-1/TRBV3-2
clone_size: -
cdr3_nt: TGTGCCAGCAGTGCGAACCGGGGGGATGAGCAGTTCTTC
cdr3_aa: CASSANRGDEQFF

d_call: TRBD1
j_call: TRBJ2-7
v_call: TRBV19
clone_size: -
cdr3_nt: TGTGCCAGTAGCTCGCCGGGACAGGGGGCGATTGAGCAGTACTTC
cdr3_aa: CASSSPGQGAIEQYF

d_call: -
j_call: TRBJ2-7
v_call: TRBV19
clone_size: -
cdr3_nt: TGTGCCAGTAGTCCAGGGGGGAGGACCTATTCCTACGAGCAGTACTTC
cdr3_aa: CASSPGGRTYSYEQYF

d_call: TRBD1
j_call: TRBJ1-1
v_call: TRBV5-1
clone_size: -
cdr3_nt: TGCGCCAGCGGGGCCCTTTCGACAGGGCCCGCGATGAACACTGAAGCTTTCTTT
cdr3_aa: CASGALSTGPAMNTEAFF

d_call: TRBD2
j_call: TRBJ2-7
v_call: TRBV6-1
clone_size: -
cdr3_nt: TGTGCCAGCAGTGAAGCGGGTAGCGGGAGCTACGAGCAGTACTTC
cdr3_aa: CASSEAGSGSYEQYF

d_call: -
j_call: TRBJ2-3
v_call: TRBV12-3/TRBV12-4
clone_size: once
cdr3_nt: TGTGCCAGCAGCGGGGTCACAGATACGCAGTATTTT
cdr3_aa: CASSGVTDTQYF

d_call: TRBD2
j_call: TRBJ2-7
v_call: TRBV4-1
clone_size: -
cdr3_nt: TGCGCCAGCAGCCGCGGGATGACTAGCGGACAGCAGTACTTC
cdr3_aa: CASSRGMTSGQQYF

d_call: -
j_call: TRBJ1-1
v_call: TRBV6-5
clone_size: -
cdr3_nt: TGTGCCAGCAAAGCCAGGGTCACTGAAGCTTTCTTT
cdr3_aa: CASKARVTEAFF

d_call: -
j_call: TRBJ1-2
v_call: TRBV29-1
clone_size: -
cdr3_nt: TGCAGCGTTGACGTTGGCACAGGGCGCTTCCTGGGCTACACCTTC
cdr3_aa: CSVDVGTGRFLGYTF

d_call: TRBD2
j_call: TRBJ2-3
v_call: TRBV7-6
clone_size: -
cdr3_nt: TGTGCCAGCAGCTTGCGACTAGCGGGAGTGGGAGGGGATACGCAGTATTTT
cdr3_aa: CASSLRLAGVGGDTQYF

d_call: TRBD1
j_call: TRBJ1-2
v_call: TRBV20-1
clone_size: -
cdr3_nt: TGCAGCTCGACAGGGGACTATGGCTACACCTTC
cdr3_aa: CSSTGDYGYTF

d_call: -
j_call: TRBJ1-6
v_call: TRBV7-2
clone_size: -
cdr3_nt: TGTGCCAGCAGCTTGCAGGTTAATTCACCCCTCCACTTT
cdr3_aa: CASSLQVNSPLHF

d_call: TRBD1
j_call: TRBJ2-3
v_call: TRBV11-2
clone_size: -
cdr3_nt: TGTGCCAGCAGACGACAGGGGTACAGCACAGATACGCAGTATTTT
cdr3_aa: CASRRQGYSTDTQYF

d_call: TRBD2
j_call: TRBJ2-1
v_call: TRBV28
clone_size: -
cdr3_nt: TGTGCCAGCAGTTCCGGGGGGTCTGCCAATGAGCAGTTCTTC
cdr3_aa: CASSSGGSANEQFF

d_call: -
j_call: TRBJ2-1
v_call: TRBV6-1
clone_size: -
cdr3_nt: TGTGCCAGCAGTGAAGGCGGGAATACCTACAATGAGCAGTTCTTC
cdr3_aa: CASSEGGNTYNEQFF

d_call: -
j_call: TRBJ1-1
v_call: TRBV6-5
clone_size: -
cdr3_nt: TGTGCCAGCAGTTTAGGACAGTCTAACACTGAAGCTTTCTTT
cdr3_aa: CASSLGQSNTEAFF

d_call: -
j_call: TRBJ2-3
v_call: TRBV5-1
clone_size: -
cdr3_nt: TGCGCCAGCAGCTTACCGCTAGCGTTCTCAGATACGCAGTATTTT
cdr3_aa: CASSLPLAFSDTQYF

d_call: TRBD1
j_call: TRBJ1-2
v_call: TRBV2
clone_size: -
cdr3_nt: TGTGCCAGCAACCCGACAGGGGACCGCTATGGCTACACCTTC
cdr3_aa: CASNPTGDRYGYTF

d_call: -
j_call: TRBJ2-5
v_call: TRBV30
clone_size: -
cdr3_nt: TGTGCCTGGAGTTCTGGGACTCAAGAGACCCAGTACTTC
cdr3_aa: CAWSSGTQETQYF

d_call: TRBD2
j_call: TRBJ2-3
v_call: TRBV24-1
clone_size: -
cdr3_nt: TGTGCCACCAGTGACCAGACTAGCAGGCGCACAGATACGCAGTATTTT
cdr3_aa: CATSDQTSRRTDTQYF

d_call: TRBD2
j_call: TRBJ2-3
v_call: TRBV20-1
clone_size: once
cdr3_nt: TGCAGTGCTAGTAGGACTAGCGGGACCCATACGCAGTATTTT
cdr3_aa: CSASRTSGTHTQYF

d_call: TRBD2
j_call: TRBJ2-7
v_call: TRBV6-5
clone_size: -
cdr3_nt: TGTGCCAGCAGTTACTCGGTACCGGGAGGGTACGAGCAGTACTTC
cdr3_aa: CASSYSVPGGYEQYF

d_call: -
j_call: TRBJ1-5
v_call: TRBV19
clone_size: -
cdr3_nt: TGTGCCAGTAGTATCGTTGGGGGTGGAGGGGTTTTGGGACAGCCCCAGCATTTT
cdr3_aa: CASSIVGGGGVLGQPQHF

d_call: TRBD1
j_call: TRBJ1-4
v_call: TRBV28
clone_size: -
cdr3_nt: TGTGCCAGCAGTTCGGGACAGGGGGCGGGAGAAAAACTGTTTTTT
cdr3_aa: CASSSGQGAGEKLFF

d_call: TRBD2
j_call: TRBJ2-7
v_call: TRBV4-2
clone_size: -
cdr3_nt: TGTGCCAGCAGCCAAGAGTCCAGCGGGGTATCCTACGAGCAGTACTTC
cdr3_aa: CASSQESSGVSYEQYF

d_call: -
j_call: TRBJ2-7
v_call: TRBV7-2
clone_size: -
cdr3_nt: TGTGCCAGCAGCCAGTTAGGAGGCCGTTCCTACGAGCAGTACTTC
cdr3_aa: CASSQLGGRSYEQYF

d_call: -
j_call: TRBJ2-2
v_call: TRBV25-1
clone_size: -
cdr3_nt: TGTGCCAGCAGTGACGTGGGCAGAGCGAACACCGGGGAGCTGTTTTTT
cdr3_aa: CASSDVGRANTGELFF

d_call: -
j_call: TRBJ2-7
v_call: TRBV20-1
clone_size: -
cdr3_nt: TGCAGTGCTAGTGCAGTCTCCTACGAGCAGTACTTC
cdr3_aa: CSASAVSYEQYF

d_call: -
j_call: TRBJ2-1
v_call: TRBV4-1
clone_size: -
cdr3_nt: TGCGCCAGCAGCCAAGACCAGGGTCCGAGCTCCTACAATGAGCAGTTCTTC
cdr3_aa: CASSQDQGPSSYNEQFF

d_call: -
j_call: TRBJ1-2
v_call: TRBV5-6
clone_size: -
cdr3_nt: TGTGCCAGCAGCCCTTATAACTATGGCTACACCTTC
cdr3_aa: CASSPYNYGYTF

d_call: -
j_call: TRBJ2-4
v_call: TRBV19
clone_size: -
cdr3_nt: TGTGCCAGTAGTATCTCGGCGGGACTTCCGTACTTC
cdr3_aa: CASSISAGLPYF

d_call: TRBD2
j_call: TRBJ2-7
v_call: TRBV11-2
clone_size: -
cdr3_nt: TGTGCCAGCAGCCCCTCCGAGGCTAGCGGGAGGGCGGGTGAGCAGTACTTC
cdr3_aa: CASSPSEASGRAGEQYF

d_call: -
j_call: TRBJ1-5
v_call: TRBV2
clone_size: once
cdr3_nt: TGTGCCAGCAGTGGTCGTCAGGACAATCAGCCCCAGCATTTT
cdr3_aa: CASSGRQDNQPQHF

d_call: -
j_call: TRBJ1-2
v_call: TRBV7-2
clone_size: -
cdr3_nt: TGTGCCAGCAGCTTAGTCAGCTATGGCTACACCTTC
cdr3_aa: CASSLVSYGYTF

d_call: -
j_call: TRBJ1-1
v_call: TRBV20-1
clone_size: -
cdr3_nt: TGCAGTGCCCGAGACAGTGAAGCTTTCTTT
cdr3_aa: CSARDSEAFF

d_call: -
j_call: TRBJ1-2
v_call: TRBV2
clone_size: -
cdr3_nt: TGTGCCAGCAGGGCCAACCCGACGGGTAACTATGGCTACACCTTC
cdr3_aa: CASRANPTGNYGYTF

d_call: TRBD1
j_call: TRBJ1-2
v_call: TRBV10-3
clone_size: -
cdr3_nt: TGTGCCATCAGTGAGGGGGCAGGGGGCTACTATGGCTACACCTTC
cdr3_aa: CAISEGAGGYYGYTF

d_call: -
j_call: TRBJ1-4
v_call: TRBV2
clone_size: few
cdr3_nt: TGTGCCAGCAGTGTGGGGGGGCAAAATGAAAAACTGTTTTTT
cdr3_aa: CASSVGGQNEKLFF

d_call: -
j_call: TRBJ1-3
v_call: TRBV5-8
clone_size: -
cdr3_nt: TGTGCCAGCAGCCTTACCCCCGCCATGACTGTCTCTGGAAACACCATATATTTT
cdr3_aa: CASSLTPAMTVSGNTIYF

d_call: TRBD1
j_call: TRBJ2-5
v_call: TRBV28
clone_size: -
cdr3_nt: TGTGCCAGCAGCCCAACCACGGGACAGGTGGAGGCGGGGACCCAGTACTTC
cdr3_aa: CASSPTTGQVEAGTQYF